This is a list of T cell receptor beta chains from one sample in a study of CD8+CD57+ T cells in acquired aplastic anemia. TCRdb re-analysed the reads in MiXCR, keeping a single row per CDR3 protein. This repertoire shows about 200,000 distinct CDR3 sequences, 50% to 70% found once; its top ten account for roughly three fifths. The sample comprised sorted CD4+, CD8+, or CD8+CD57+ T cells (not recorded which) from PBMCs. The receptors here all came from a human donor with aplastic anemia. CDR3s include the opening cysteine and the closing phenylalanine or tryptophan. D genes are given only for firm matches. Where a row states a size, it is once, few, many or the class of an expanded clone; other rows omit it.

d_call | j_call | v_call | clone_size | cdr3_nt | cdr3_aa
TRBD2 | TRBJ2-7 | TRBV2 | NA | TGTGCCAGCAGAACCCGGGGGGTCTCCTACGAGCAGTACTTC | CASRTRGVSYEQYF
NA | TRBJ2-1 | TRBV24-1 | few | TGTGCCACCAGTGGTGGGAGCTCCTACAATGAGCAGTTCTTC | CATSGGSSYNEQFF
NA | TRBJ1-2 | TRBV20-1 | NA | TGCAGTGCTAGAGTGTGGGGGGCAGGGGCGCCTAACTATGGCTACACCTTC | CSARVWGAGAPNYGYTF
NA | TRBJ1-6 | TRBV7-2 | NA | TGTGCCAGCAGCCGGAACCGTTCACCCCTCCACTTT | CASSRNRSPLHF
NA | TRBJ2-7 | TRBV5-1 | NA | TGCGCCAGCAGCACCCGGGAGCAGTACTTC | CASSTREQYF
NA | TRBJ2-7 | TRBV2 | once | TGTGCCAGTGTTAACAGGGATCCCCCCTACGAGCAGTACTTC | CASVNRDPPYEQYF
NA | TRBJ2-3 | TRBV29-1 | NA | TGCAGCGTTGGGGATGGACGGGATACGCAGTATTTT | CSVGDGRDTQYF
NA | TRBJ2-7 | TRBV15 | NA | TGTGCCACCAGCAGCTCCGACAGGCCTCTCTACGAGCAGTACTTC | CATSSSDRPLYEQYF
NA | TRBJ1-2 | TRBV7-9 | NA | TGTGCCAGCACCTCGAATCCCCAAGGCTACACCTTC | CASTSNPQGYTF
TRBD1 | TRBJ1-5 | TRBV24-1 | NA | TGTGCCACCAGTGAGGGACAGAGCAATCAGCCCCAGCATTTT | CATSEGQSNQPQHF
TRBD2 | TRBJ2-7 | TRBV7-6 | NA | TGTGCCAGCAGCCCGAGCGGGGGGGCCAAAGTTGGCGAGCAGTACTTC | CASSPSGGAKVGEQYF
NA | TRBJ1-2 | TRBV19 | NA | TGTGCCAGTAGTTTACCGGGACAAAATGCGGTGCATGGCTACACCTTC | CASSLPGQNAVHGYTF
NA | TRBJ1-4 | TRBV19 | NA | TGTGCCAGTAGTATTCGGGACGTCGGGGGTGAAAAACTGTTTTTT | CASSIRDVGGEKLFF
TRBD1 | TRBJ1-2 | TRBV5-5 | NA | TGTGCCAGCAGCTTGGGGGGACAGGGTAGGAACTATGGCTACACCTTC | CASSLGGQGRNYGYTF
NA | TRBJ1-2 | TRBV7-6 | NA | TGTGCCAGCAGCACACGGGCCGGGAGAGGCTACACCTTC | CASSTRAGRGYTF
NA | TRBJ1-5 | TRBV7-9 | NA | TGTGCCAGCAGCTTGGCCTCCCTCGACTCTCAGGGCCCGGGACAGCCCCAGCATTTT | CASSLASLDSQGPGQPQHF
TRBD2 | TRBJ2-1 | TRBV25-1 | NA | TGTGCCGTCGCAGGGTCAGTAGCGGGGGGGCGCTCCTACAATGAGCAGTTCTTC | CAVAGSVAGGRSYNEQFF
NA | TRBJ2-5 | TRBV7-8 | NA | TGTGCCAGTAGTAACCGGACCTTAGGCGGGACCCAGTACTTC | CASSNRTLGGTQYF
NA | TRBJ1-5 | TRBV24-1 | NA | TGTGCCACCAGTGACCCCCCGCAGAATCAGCCCCAGCATTTT | CATSDPPQNQPQHF
NA | TRBJ2-7 | TRBV19 | NA | TGTGCCAGTAGTATGAGACAGGCATACGAGCAGTACTTC | CASSMRQAYEQYF
TRBD1 | TRBJ1-4 | TRBV2 | NA | TGTGCCAGCCTCCGGGACAGGGGGCGAGGGCTGTTTTTT | CASLRDRGRGLFF
TRBD1 | TRBJ2-3 | TRBV7-2 | NA | TGTGCCAGCAGCTTAGTGGGTCAGGGGGCACCCACAGATACGCAGTATTTT | CASSLVGQGAPTDTQYF
NA | TRBJ2-5 | TRBV2 | NA | TGTGCCAGCAGTGCATCACCCACGCTCGGGACCCAGTACTTC | CASSASPTLGTQYF
NA | TRBJ1-5 | TRBV9 | NA | TGTGCCAGCAGCGTTCGGGCTAATCAGCCCCAGCATTTT | CASSVRANQPQHF
NA | TRBJ1-1 | TRBV2 | NA | TGTGCCAGCACCGTGGGGGCCACTGAAGCTTTCTTT | CASTVGATEAFF
TRBD2 | TRBJ2-3 | TRBV29-1 | NA | TGCAGCGTTCCCAGCGGGGGGGCGAATACGCAGTATTTT | CSVPSGGANTQYF
NA | TRBJ2-3 | TRBV20-1 | NA | TGCAGTGGTAGAAGAGGAGGCGGCACAGATACGCAGTATTTT | CSGRRGGGTDTQYF
NA | TRBJ2-3 | TRBV24-1 | once | TGTGCCACCAGCGAATGGGGCACCACAGATACGCAGTATTTT | CATSEWGTTDTQYF
NA | TRBJ2-3 | TRBV20-1 | NA | TGCAGTGCTAGAGACGTGACAGGCGGGGGATCAGATACGCAGTATTTT | CSARDVTGGGSDTQYF
NA | TRBJ1-1 | TRBV5-1 | NA | TGCGCCAGCAGCTTGGACATGACCACTGAAGCTTTCTTT | CASSLDMTTEAFF
NA | TRBJ1-1 | TRBV7-8 | NA | TGTGCCAGCAGCTCCGATTGGAACACTGAAGCTTTCTTT | CASSSDWNTEAFF
NA | TRBJ1-5 | TRBV2 | NA | TGTGCCAGCAGTGAATGGGGCAGGGAAAGCAATCAGCCCCAGCATTTT | CASSEWGRESNQPQHF
NA | TRBJ1-1 | TRBV20-1 | NA | TGCAGTGCTAGAGATATGGGCGGGGAACGCTTCTTT | CSARDMGGERFF